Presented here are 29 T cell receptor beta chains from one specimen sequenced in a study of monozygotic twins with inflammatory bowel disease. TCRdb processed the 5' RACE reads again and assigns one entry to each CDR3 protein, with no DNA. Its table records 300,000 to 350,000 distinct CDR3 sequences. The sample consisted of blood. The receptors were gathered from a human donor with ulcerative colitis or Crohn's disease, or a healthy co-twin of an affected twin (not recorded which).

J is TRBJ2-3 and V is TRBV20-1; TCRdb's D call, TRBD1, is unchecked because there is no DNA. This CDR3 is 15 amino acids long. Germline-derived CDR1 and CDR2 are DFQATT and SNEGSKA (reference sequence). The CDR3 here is CSATGHGGSTDTQYF.

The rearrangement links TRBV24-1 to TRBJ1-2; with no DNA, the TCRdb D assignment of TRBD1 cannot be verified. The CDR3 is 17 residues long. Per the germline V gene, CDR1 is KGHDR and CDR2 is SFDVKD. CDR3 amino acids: CATSDQDRTKWGYGYTF.

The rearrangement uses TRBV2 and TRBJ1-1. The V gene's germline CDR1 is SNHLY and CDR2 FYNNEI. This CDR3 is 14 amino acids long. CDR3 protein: CASNQEPEYTEAFF.

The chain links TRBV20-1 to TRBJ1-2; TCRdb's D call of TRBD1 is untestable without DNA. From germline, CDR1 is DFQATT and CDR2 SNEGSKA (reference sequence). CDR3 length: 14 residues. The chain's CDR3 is CSAPTGNLNYGYTF.

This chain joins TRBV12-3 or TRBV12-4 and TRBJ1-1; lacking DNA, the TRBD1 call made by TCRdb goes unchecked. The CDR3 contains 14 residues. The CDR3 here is CASSPYRRDTEAFF.

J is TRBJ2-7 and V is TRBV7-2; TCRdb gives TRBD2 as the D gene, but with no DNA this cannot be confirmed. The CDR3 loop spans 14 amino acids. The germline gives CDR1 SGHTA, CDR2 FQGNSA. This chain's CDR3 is CASSLGLAPYEQYF.

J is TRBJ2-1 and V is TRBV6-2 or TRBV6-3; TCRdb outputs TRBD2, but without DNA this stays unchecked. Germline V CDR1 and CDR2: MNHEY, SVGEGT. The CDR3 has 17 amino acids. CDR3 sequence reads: CASRTLGLADAYNEQFF.

Here the CDR3 reads CASRGTGSGNTIYF. The chain couples TRBV6-1 to TRBJ1-3; TCRdb designates TRBD1, a call that cannot be tested without DNA. The V gene's germline CDR1 is MNHNS and CDR2 SASEGT. This CDR3 is built from 14 residues.

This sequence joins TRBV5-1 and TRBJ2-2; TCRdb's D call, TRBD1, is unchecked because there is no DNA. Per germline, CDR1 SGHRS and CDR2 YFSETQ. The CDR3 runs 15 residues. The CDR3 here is CASSVGTGRSGELFF.

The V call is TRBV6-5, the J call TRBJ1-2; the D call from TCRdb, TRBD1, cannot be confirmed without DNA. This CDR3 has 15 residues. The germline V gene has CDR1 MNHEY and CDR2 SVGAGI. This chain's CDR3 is CASSYGGRGSYGYTF.

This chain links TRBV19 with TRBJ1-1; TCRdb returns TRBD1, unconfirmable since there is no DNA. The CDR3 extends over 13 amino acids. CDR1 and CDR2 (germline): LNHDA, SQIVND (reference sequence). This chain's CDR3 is CASSGVWDTEAFF. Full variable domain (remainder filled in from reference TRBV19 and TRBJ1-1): DGGITQSPKYLFRKEGQNVTLSCEQNLNHDAMYWYRQDPGQGLRLIYYSQIVNDFQKGDIAEGYSVSREKKESFPLTVTSAQKNPTAFYLCASSGVWDTEAFFGQGTRLTVV.

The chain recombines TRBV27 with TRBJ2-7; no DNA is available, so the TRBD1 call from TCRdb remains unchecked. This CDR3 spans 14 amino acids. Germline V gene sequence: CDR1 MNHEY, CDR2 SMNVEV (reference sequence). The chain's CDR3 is CASMPERGPYEQYF.

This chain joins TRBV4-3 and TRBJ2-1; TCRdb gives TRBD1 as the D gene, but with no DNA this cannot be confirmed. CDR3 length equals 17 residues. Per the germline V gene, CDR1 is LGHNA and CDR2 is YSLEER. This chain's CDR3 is CASSQERNRGLNNDQFF.

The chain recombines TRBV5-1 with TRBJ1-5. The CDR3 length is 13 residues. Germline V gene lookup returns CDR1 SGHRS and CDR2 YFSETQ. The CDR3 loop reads CASSLGADQPQHF.

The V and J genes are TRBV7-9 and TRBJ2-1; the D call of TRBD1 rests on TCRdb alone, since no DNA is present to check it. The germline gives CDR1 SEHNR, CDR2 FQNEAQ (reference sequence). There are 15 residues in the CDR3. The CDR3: CASSLGTGEYNEQFF.

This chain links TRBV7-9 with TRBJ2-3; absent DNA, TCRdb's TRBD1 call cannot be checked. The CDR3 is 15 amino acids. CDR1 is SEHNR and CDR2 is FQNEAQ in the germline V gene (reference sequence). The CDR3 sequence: CASSPRGGGTDTQYF.

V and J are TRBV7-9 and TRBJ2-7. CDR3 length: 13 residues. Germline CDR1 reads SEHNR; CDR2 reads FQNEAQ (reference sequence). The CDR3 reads CASSLTDTNEQYF.

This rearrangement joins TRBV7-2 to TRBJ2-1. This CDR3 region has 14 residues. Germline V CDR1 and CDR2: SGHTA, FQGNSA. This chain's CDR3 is CASSLEISRNEQFF. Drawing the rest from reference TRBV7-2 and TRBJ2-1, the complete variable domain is GAGVSQSPSNKVTEKGKDVELRCDPISGHTALYWYRQSLGQGLEFLIYFQGNSAPDKSGLPSDRFSAERTGGSVSTLTIQRTQQEDSAVYLCASSLEISRNEQFFGPGTRLTVL.

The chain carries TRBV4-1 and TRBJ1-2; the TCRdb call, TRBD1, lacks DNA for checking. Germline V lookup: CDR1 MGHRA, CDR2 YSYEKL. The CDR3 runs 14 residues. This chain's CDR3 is CASSQDSGAGEITF.

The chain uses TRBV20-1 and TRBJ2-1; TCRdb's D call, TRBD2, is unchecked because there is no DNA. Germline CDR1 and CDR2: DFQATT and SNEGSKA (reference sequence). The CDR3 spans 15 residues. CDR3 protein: CSARFRTASYNEQFF.

The CDR3: CASSQETYNEQFF. The rearrangement links TRBV3-1 to TRBJ2-1. Germline CDR1 and CDR2: LGHDT and YNNKEL (reference sequence). The CDR3 spans 13 residues.

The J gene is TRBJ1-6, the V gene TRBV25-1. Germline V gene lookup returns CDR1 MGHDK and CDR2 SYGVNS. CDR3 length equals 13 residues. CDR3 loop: CASRGVANSPLHF.

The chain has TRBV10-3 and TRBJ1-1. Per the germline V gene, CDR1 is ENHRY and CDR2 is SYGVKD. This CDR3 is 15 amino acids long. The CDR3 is CAISERTDSGTEAFF.

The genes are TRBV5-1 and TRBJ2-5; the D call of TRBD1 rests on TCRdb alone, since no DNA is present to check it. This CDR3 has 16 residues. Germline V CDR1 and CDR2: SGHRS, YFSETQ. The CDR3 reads CASSLEGTGVWETQYF.

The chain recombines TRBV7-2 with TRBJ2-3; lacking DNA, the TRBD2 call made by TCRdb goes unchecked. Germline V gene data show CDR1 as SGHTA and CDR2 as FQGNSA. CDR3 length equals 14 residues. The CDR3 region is CASSPLGRTDTQYF.

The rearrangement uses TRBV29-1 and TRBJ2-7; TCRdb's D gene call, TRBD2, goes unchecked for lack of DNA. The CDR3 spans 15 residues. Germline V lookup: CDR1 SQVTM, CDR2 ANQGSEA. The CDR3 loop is CSVEIGASGVDEQYF.

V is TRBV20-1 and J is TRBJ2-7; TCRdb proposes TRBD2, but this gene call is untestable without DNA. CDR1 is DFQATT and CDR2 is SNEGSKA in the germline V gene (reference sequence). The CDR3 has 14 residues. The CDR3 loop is CSARATTSVYEQYF.

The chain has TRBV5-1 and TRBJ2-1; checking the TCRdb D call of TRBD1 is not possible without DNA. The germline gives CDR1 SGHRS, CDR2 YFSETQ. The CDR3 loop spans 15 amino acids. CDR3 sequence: CASSLEVTVVNEQFF.

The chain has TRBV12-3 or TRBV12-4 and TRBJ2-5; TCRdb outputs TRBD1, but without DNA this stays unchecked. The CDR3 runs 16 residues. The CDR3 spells CASSLSPTGLQETQYF.